This T cell receptor beta chain was captured in a study of CD8 T cells in Susac syndrome (dated by TCRdb to about 2019). Some background on the complete study: Among the Susac syndrome patients who were sequenced, clinically active disease was present in about 6 and clinical remission was observed in eight or nine. Susac syndrome patients were therapy-naive, on corticosteroids (some also receiving IVIg), or on IVIg alone at blood withdrawal. The study used repertoire sequencing to test whether antigen drove CD8+ T cell activation and differentiation in Susac syndrome. Overall results and qualifications from the work: In the CD4+ T cell repertoire of Susac syndrome patients, clonal expansion was not detected. The number of individuals in the TCR sequencing and HLA analysis was recognized as being relatively small.

Taken from the germline V gene (reference sequence), the CDR1 and CDR2 loops are DFQATT and SNEGSKA. From cysteine to phenylalanine, the CDR3 is 13 amino acids long. The sequence is cut down to CDR3 DNA, 39 bases in frame from base 1. The junction shows trimming of 6 bases on V and 2 bases on J, plus 13 bases between the germline ends. RNA was extracted using the RNeasy kit, and roughly 0.5 to 1 microgram was reverse transcribed with random hexamers. The immunoSEQ multiplex PCR assay, which covers 54 Vbeta and 13 Jbeta segments, was used to amplify TCR beta CDR3 regions. Bias from PCR amplification was corrected by using a synthetic template baseline for primer optimization and for computational correction. Per the original workflow: Reads were annotated to V, D and J genes per IMGT and analyzed with immunoSEQ Analyzer, keeping only productive sequences. Clonality was calculated as one minus the Shannon entropy normalized by log2 of the number of productive unique sequences. For each patient and control, public and private clones were evaluated among the 100 most prevalent clones. Clones were defined as Susac-specific when absent from the healthy and MS cohorts, from 1052 published viral clones and from other ImmuneACCESS disease sequences. TCRdb's own reprocessing of the public reads used fastp at Q25 and MiXCR and kept productive beta chains. When rows share a CDR3 protein, they turn into one entry using the most common DNA and genes. These V and J calls originate from TCRdb's pipeline instead of the authors' own analysis. In all, the sample holds roughly 200,000 distinct CDR3 sequences, and 85% to 95% of those were seen once. The ten most abundant clones make up around 0.094% of the sample.

Peripheral blood CD8+ and CD4+ T cells from healthy donors, Susac syndrome patients and multiple sclerosis patients were profiled by high-throughput TCR beta sequencing. Recently defined diagnostic criteria for definite or probable disease were met by the Susac syndrome patients. Bulk CD8+ and CD4+ T cells were purified by magnetic negative isolation, whereas CD8+ TEMRA cells were enriched by FACS. Blood was collected in EDTA tubes and processed within 24 hours, with PBMCs isolated through density gradient centrifugation. PBMCs intended for TCR sequencing were cryopreserved in liquid nitrogen and were subsequently thawed in a 37 degrees C water bath. A purity of at least 90% was achieved for sorted or isolated CD4+, CD8+ and CD8+ TEMRA cells. A word on this clonotype: What this receptor recognizes is not known. No per-base quality is available; no much larger clone lies one base away.

In this chain, TRBV20-1 is recombined with TRBJ1-2; the D gene is unclear. Sequences were obtained from CD4+ T cells from PBMCs. The clonotype originates from a human donor with Susac syndrome. The nucleotide sequence reads TGCAGTGCAAAACAGACTGACAACTATGGCTACACCTTC. This translates into CSAKQTDNYGYTF.